This T cell receptor (beta chain) is from a study of T-cell memory formation after mild COVID-19. V was pared by 5 bases and J by 8 bases, with 10 bases of the junction left unmatched. The CDR3 loop spans 17 amino acids. The germline CDR1 and CDR2 sequences are SGHTA and FQGTGA. Study-level points and caveats: Day 15 to 85 contracting clones showed balanced CD4/CD8; later expanders leaned CD4+.

TCRdb reprocessed the 5' RACE reads with MiXCR, giving one entry per CDR3 protein. This sample has approximately 210,000 distinct CDR3 sequences, with around 20% found just once. As to this clonotype: No antigen is known for it.

Material: PBMCs or a T cell subset sorted from them (not recorded which). J is TRBJ2-3 and V is TRBV7-3, with 16 bases that match TRBD2. This receptor was identified in an adult woman who had mild COVID-19 (a few samples of this study predate the infection). Cell type and time point are not known. The CDR3 DNA is TGTGCCAGCAGCCCGAAGGGACTAGCGGGGGGGAGAGGTACGCAGTATTTT. As protein: CASSPKGLAGGRGTQYF.